A selection of T cell receptor beta chains follows, all from one sample in a study of regulatory T cells in long-lasting Graves disease. MiXCR, run by TCRdb on the multiplex PCR reads, gives a single entry per CDR3 protein. The sample includes fewer than 450,000 distinct CDR3 sequences, 14% to 15% of them seen just once. These data are also associated with another study on T cells in Graves' hyperthyroidism and ophthalmopathy.

The source material was peripheral blood mononuclear cells (PBMCs), sampled at new diagnosis, from a patient treated with antithyroid drugs. The receptors shown here come from a woman in her forties with Graves disease. The CDR3 runs from the conserved cysteine through the conserved F or W. D genes are given only for firm matches. Where a row states a size, it is once, few, many or the class of an expanded clone; other rows omit it.

d_call	clone_size	cdr3_length	j_call	v_call	cdr3_aa	cdr3_nt
NA	NA	15	TRBJ1-4	TRBV9	CASSVGVQHGEKLFF	TGTGCCAGCAGCGTAGGCGTTCAGCACGGTGAAAAACTGTTTTTT
NA	NA	15	TRBJ2-3	TRBV7-2	CASRDTGTPPNTQYF	TGTGCCAGCAGAGATACCGGGACTCCACCCAATACGCAGTATTTT
TRBD1	many	15	TRBJ1-4	TRBV7-2	CASSLGGGEREKLFF	TGTGCCAGCAGCTTAGGAGGGGGCGAAAGGGAAAAACTGTTTTTT
NA	many	16	TRBJ1-2	TRBV12-5	CASGSTSGQTNYGYTF	TGTGCTAGTGGCTCCACCTCCGGACAGACGAACTATGGCTACACCTTC
TRBD1	NA	16	TRBJ1-1	TRBV18	CASSPPTGAKGTEAFF	TGTGCCAGCTCACCACCGACAGGGGCAAAAGGGACTGAAGCTTTCTTT
TRBD2	many	17	TRBJ2-5	TRBV7-8	CASSHKRGLAGGETQYF	TGTGCCAGCAGCCACAAAAGGGGACTAGCGGGAGGAGAGACCCAGTACTTC
NA	many	16	TRBJ2-7	TRBV11-3	CASSLLSPLGSYEQYF	TGTGCCAGCAGCCTGTTGAGCCCTTTAGGGTCCTACGAGCAGTACTTC
NA	many	13	TRBJ2-1	TRBV11-2	CASSLDRGNEQFF	TGTGCCAGCAGCTTAGACAGGGGAAATGAGCAGTTCTTC
NA	NA	14	TRBJ1-1	TRBV20-1	CSASPTSRGTEAFF	TGCAGTGCTAGTCCGACCTCTCGGGGGACTGAAGCTTTCTTT
NA	many	12	TRBJ2-5	TRBV6-1	CASMTRQETQYF	TGTGCCAGCATGACACGGCAAGAGACCCAGTACTTC
TRBD2	many	20	TRBJ2-1	TRBV11-3	CASSLPPQSKAGGPYNEQFF	TGTGCCAGCAGCTTACCTCCCCAGTCTAAGGCGGGAGGGCCCTACAATGAGCAGTTCTTC
TRBD2	NA	17	TRBJ2-1	TRBV19	CASSIDRGGGPWNEQFF	TGTGCCAGTAGTATAGATCGGGGGGGAGGACCTTGGAATGAGCAGTTCTTC
NA	many	17	TRBJ1-6	TRBV27	CASSPAYVGSYNSPLHF	TGTGCCAGCAGTCCGGCTTACGTCGGCAGTTATAATTCACCCCTCCACTTT
NA	many	15	TRBJ2-5	TRBV9	CASSVAGGPQETQYF	TGTGCCAGCAGCGTTGCAGGCGGGCCCCAAGAGACCCAGTACTTC
TRBD1	many	14	TRBJ1-1	TRBV5-1	CASSPGTGNTEAFF	TGTGCCAGCAGTCCCGGGACAGGAAACACTGAAGCTTTCTTT
NA	NA	18	TRBJ1-1	TRBV4-1	CASSQRERGRRLGTEAFF	TGCGCCAGCAGCCAAAGGGAAAGGGGACGGAGGCTAGGCACTGAAGCTTTCTTT
TRBD1	few	15	TRBJ2-3	TRBV6-5	CASSYRQGSTDTQYF	TGTGCCAGCAGTTACCGACAGGGCTCCACAGATACGCAGTATTTT
NA	NA	14	TRBJ2-1	TRBV5-1	CASRLLPQGDEQFF	TGCGCCAGCCGACTTCTTCCACAGGGAGATGAGCAGTTCTTC
NA	many	13	TRBJ1-1	TRBV11-2	CASSMGGSTEAFF	TGTGCCAGCAGCATGGGGGGGAGCACTGAAGCTTTCTTT
TRBD1	many	16	TRBJ1-4	TRBV11-2	CASSWGKGAQDEKLFF	TGTGCCAGCAGCTGGGGGAAGGGGGCTCAGGATGAAAAACTGTTTTTT
NA	many	14	TRBJ2-3	TRBV10-2	CASSESSLADTQYF	TGCGCCAGCAGTGAGTCTAGTCTCGCAGATACGCAGTATTTT